This TCR beta chain was captured in a study of shared clonotypes between healthy human individuals. For the study at large: The donor group consisted of a couple of women and three men, aged 18 to 49. Overall study results and limits: The generation probabilities recorded for non-shared clonotypes fell below those of clonotypes shared by all four donors.

As concerns this clone: Its cognate antigen is unknown.

For each subset, genomic DNA was distributed in equal portions over several immunoSEQ plates. Per the authors' pipeline: Quality scores were absent from the junction-only immunoSEQ sequences, so filtering differed. Clones were read by immunoSEQ multiplex PCR, and TCRdb kept only the in-frame ones, dropping some. The DNA was the basis for D and trimming; V, J and clone size are from that table. The sample shows some 2,000,000 clones, 85% to 95% of them seen only once. Naive CD8 cells lacked CD45RO and underwent positive selection for CCR7, leaving out terminally differentiated effector memory CD45RA+ cells. The receptor was derived from a man between 18 and 29 years old in good health. What was sequenced was naive CD8+ T cells sorted from blood.

CDR3 loop: CASSQGGQGSLNYGYTF. Here the CDR3 DNA reads TGCGCCAGCAGCCAAGGGGGACAGGGATCGTTGAACTATGGCTACACCTTC. The V call is TRBV4-1, the J call TRBJ1-2, with 9 bases identical to TRBD1. This CDR3 region has 17 residues. CDR1 and CDR2 (germline): MGHRA, YSYEKL. The V segment lost 1 base and the J segment 2 bases; nucleotides outside the gene matches: 8.